This T cell receptor beta chain is from a study of human thymus T cells. Measured with immunoSEQ multiplex PCR; TCRdb has only the in-frame clones, and not every one. The table has under 150,000 clones, approximately 96% seen once; the top ten hold 0.02% to 0.03%. Concerning this clone itself: Antigen: not known.

Study-wide results and limits: Thymic repertoires overlap heavily among unrelated individuals, related research has reported. Seemingly biased V and J gene usage marked thymic and blood repertoires.

Thymus was obtained from resections taken during corrective heart surgery. Samples came from healthy Finnish infants during open corrective cardiac surgery. This CDR3 is built from 14 residues. The germline V gene has CDR1 MGHRA and CDR2 YSYEKL. The V and J ends lost 0 bases and 6 bases respectively, with 11 bases between them. Specimen: thymus tissue. The chain combines TRBV4-1 with TRBJ1-1, with D maybe TRBD1 (6 bases). This clonotype was sampled from a boy under two years old with a congenital heart defect but otherwise immunologically healthy. The CDR3 sequence is CASSQDTGTSEAFF. The CDR3 DNA reads as TGCGCCAGCAGCCAAGATACAGGGACCTCTGAAGCTTTCTTT.